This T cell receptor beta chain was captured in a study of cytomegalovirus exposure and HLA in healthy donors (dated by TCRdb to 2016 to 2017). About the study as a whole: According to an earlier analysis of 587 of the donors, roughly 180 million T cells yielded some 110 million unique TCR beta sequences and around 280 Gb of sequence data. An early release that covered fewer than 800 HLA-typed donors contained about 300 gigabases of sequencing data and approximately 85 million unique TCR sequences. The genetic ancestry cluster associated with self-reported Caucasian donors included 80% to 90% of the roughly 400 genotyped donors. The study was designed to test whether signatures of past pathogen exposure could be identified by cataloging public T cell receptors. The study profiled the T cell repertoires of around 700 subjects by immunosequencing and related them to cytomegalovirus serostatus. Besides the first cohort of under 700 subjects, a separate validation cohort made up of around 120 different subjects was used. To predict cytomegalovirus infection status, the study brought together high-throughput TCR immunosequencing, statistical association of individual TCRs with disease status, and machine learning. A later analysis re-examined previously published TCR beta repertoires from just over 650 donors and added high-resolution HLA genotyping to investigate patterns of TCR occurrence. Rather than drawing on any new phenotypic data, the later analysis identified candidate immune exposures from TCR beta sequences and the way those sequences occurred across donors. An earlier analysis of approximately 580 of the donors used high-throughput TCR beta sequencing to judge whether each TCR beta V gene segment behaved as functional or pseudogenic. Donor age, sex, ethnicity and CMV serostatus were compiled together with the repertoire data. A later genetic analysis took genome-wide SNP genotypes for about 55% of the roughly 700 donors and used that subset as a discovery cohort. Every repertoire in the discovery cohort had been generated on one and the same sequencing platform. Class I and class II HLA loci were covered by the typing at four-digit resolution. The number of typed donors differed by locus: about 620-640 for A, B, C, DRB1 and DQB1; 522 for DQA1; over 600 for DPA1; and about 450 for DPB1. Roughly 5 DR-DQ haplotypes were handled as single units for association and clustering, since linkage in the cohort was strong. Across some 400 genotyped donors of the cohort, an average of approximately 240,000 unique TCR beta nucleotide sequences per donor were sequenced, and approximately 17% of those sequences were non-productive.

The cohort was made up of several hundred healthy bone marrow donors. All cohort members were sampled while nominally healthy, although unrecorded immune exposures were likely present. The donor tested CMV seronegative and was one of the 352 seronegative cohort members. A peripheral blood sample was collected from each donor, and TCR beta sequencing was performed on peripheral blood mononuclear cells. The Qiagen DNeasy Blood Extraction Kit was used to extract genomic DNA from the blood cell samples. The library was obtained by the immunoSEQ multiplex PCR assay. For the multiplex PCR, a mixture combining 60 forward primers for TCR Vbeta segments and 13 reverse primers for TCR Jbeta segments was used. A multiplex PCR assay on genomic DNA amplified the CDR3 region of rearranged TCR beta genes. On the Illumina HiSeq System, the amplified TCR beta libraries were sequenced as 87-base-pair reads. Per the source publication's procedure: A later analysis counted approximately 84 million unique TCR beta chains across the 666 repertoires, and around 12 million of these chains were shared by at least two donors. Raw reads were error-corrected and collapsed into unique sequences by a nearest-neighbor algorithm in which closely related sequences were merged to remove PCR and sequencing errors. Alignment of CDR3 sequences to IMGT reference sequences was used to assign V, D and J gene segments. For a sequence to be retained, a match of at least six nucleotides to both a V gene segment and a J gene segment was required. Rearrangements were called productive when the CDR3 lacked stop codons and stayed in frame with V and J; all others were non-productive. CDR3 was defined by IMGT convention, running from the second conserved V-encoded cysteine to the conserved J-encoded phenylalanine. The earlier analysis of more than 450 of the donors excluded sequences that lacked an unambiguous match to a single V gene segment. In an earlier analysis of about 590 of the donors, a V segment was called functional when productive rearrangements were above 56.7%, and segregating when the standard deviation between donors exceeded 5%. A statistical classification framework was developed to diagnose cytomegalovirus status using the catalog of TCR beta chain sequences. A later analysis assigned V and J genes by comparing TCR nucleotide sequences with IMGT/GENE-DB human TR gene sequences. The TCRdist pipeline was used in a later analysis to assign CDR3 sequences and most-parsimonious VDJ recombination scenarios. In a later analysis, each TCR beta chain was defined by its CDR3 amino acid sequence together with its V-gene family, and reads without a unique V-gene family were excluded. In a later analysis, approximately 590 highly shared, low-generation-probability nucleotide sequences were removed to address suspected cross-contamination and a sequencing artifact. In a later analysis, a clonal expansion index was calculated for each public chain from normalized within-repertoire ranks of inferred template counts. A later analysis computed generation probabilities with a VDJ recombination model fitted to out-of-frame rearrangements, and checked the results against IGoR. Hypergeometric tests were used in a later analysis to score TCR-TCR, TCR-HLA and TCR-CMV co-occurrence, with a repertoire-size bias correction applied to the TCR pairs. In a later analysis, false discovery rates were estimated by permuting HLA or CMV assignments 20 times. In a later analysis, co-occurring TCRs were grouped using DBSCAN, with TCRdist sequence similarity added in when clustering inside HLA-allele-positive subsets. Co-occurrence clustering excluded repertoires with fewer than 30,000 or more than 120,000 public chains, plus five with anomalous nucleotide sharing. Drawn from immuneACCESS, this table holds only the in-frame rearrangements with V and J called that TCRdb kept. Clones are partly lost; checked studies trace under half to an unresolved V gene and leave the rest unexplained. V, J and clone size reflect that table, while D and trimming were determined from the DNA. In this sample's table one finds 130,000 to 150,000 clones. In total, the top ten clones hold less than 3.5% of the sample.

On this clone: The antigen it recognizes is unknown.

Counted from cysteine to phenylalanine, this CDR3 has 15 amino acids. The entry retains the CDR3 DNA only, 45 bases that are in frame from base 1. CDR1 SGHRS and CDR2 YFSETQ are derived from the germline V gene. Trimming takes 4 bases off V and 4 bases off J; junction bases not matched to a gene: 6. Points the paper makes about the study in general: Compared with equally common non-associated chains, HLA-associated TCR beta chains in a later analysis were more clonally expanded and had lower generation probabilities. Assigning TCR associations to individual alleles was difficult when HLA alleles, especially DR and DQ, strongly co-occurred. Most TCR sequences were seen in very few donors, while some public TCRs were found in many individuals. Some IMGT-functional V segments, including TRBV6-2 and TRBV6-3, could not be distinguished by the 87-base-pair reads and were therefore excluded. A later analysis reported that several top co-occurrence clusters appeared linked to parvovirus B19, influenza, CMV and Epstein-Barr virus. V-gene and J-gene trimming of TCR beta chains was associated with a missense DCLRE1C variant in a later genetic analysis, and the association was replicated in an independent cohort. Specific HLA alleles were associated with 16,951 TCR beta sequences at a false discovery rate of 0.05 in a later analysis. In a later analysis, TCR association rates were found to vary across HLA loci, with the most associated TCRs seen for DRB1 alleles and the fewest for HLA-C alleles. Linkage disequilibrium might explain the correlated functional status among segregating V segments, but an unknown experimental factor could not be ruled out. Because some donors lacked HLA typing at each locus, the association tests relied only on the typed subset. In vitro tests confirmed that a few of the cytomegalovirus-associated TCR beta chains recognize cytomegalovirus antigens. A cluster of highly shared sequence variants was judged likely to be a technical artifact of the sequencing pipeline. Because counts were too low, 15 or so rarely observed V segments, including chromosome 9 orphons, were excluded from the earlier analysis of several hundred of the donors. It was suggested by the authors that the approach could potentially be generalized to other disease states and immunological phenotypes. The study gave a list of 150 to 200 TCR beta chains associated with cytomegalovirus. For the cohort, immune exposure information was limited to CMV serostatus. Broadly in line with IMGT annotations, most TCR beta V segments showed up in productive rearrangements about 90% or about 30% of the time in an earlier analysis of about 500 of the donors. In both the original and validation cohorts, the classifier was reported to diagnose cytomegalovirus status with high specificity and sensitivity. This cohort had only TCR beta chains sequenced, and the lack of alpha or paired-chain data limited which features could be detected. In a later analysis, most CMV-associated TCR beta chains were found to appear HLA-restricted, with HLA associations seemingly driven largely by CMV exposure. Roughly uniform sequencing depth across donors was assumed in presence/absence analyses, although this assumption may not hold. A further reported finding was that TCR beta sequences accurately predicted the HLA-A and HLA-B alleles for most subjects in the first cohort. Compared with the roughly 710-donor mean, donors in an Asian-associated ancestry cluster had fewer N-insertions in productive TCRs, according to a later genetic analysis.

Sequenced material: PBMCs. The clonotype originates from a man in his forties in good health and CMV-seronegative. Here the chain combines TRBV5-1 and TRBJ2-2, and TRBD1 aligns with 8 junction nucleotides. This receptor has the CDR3 CASSPWTGSTGELFF. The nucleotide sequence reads TGCGCCAGCAGCCCGTGGACAGGGTCCACCGGGGAGCTGTTTTTT. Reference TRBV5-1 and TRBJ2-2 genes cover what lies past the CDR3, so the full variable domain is KAGVTQTPRYLIKTRGQQVTLSCSPISGHRSVSWYQQTPGQGLQFLFEYFSETQRNKGNFPGRFSGRQFSNSRSEMNVSTLELGDSALYLCASSPWTGSTGELFFGEGSRLTVL.